This TCR beta chain was observed in a study of T-cell memory formation after mild COVID-19. The TCR alpha and TCR beta cDNA libraries, bearing sample barcodes and UMIs, were generated by 5'RACE using constant-segment primers. TCRdb re-called the 5' RACE reads with MiXCR, one entry per CDR3 protein. The repertoire holds roughly 300,000 distinct CDR3 sequences, with 8% to 10% as singletons. This clonotype was detected many times. The sequenced sample was PBMCs or a T cell subset sorted from them (not recorded which). This TCR derives from a young man who had mild COVID-19 (a few samples of this study predate the infection). Cell type and time point are not known.

This CDR3 reads CASSLLGGATNEKLFF. CDR3 in DNA: TGTGCCAGCAGCTTGTTGGGTGGGGCAACTAATGAAAAACTGTTTTTT. J is TRBJ1-4 and V is TRBV7-2; D gene uncertain. Trimming shortened V by 3 bases and J by 0 bases, and 11 bases separated the two germline ends. The CDR3 totals 16 residues. Germline CDR1 is SGHTA and CDR2 is FQGNSA.